The present entry profiles one T cell receptor (beta chain) with its context. Its antigen remains unidentified. The study ran its PCR with 60 Vbeta and 13 Jbeta primers. The method was immunoSEQ multiplex PCR; TCRdb's version includes in-frame clones alone and lacks a portion of them. The repertoire includes about 150,000 clones, 82% of them detected once, and roughly 7.7% sits in the top ten. The data stem from a study of cytomegalovirus exposure and HLA in healthy donors. Study as a whole: About 85 million unique TCRs from HLA-typed donors were held in an early release of data. Assignment to the Caucasian-associated ancestry cluster applied to around 80% of the 300 to 500 genotyped donors. Whole-study results and caveats: Most CMV-associated TCR beta chains appeared HLA-restricted in a later analysis.

V gave up 4 bases and J gave up 3 bases, with 9 bases separating them. The germline gives CDR1 GTSNPN, CDR2 SVGIG (reference sequence). The CDR3 covers 13 residues. The chain combines TRBV30 with TRBJ2-2, with D perhaps TRBD1 (5 bases). The sequencing sample was made of PBMCs. This receptor was identified in a woman aged 45-65 years in good health and CMV-seropositive. The CDR3 region is CAWKGVDTGELFF. For the CDR3, the DNA is TGTGCCTGGAAAGGGGTGGACACCGGGGAGCTGTTTTTT.